This TCR beta chain was captured in a study of early T cells in non-severe SARS-CoV-2 infection. Across the whole study: Sequencing was performed on bulk RNA from unsorted whole blood, leaving chains unpaired.

Tagging with unique molecular identifiers was applied to individual cDNA molecules. MiXCR, applied by TCRdb to the 5' RACE reads, yields one record per CDR3 protein. The table includes fewer than 55,000 distinct CDR3 sequences, 4% detected once. CDR3 length: 14 amino acids. Between the trimmed V and J ends, which lost 1 base and 2 bases, there was a span of 10 bases. The germline gives CDR1 SGHRS, CDR2 YFSETQ. This clonotype was observed many times. Sequenced material: whole blood. The chain employs TRBV5-1 and TRBJ2-7; D is perhaps TRBD1 (6 bases). This clonotype originated in an adult who was a healthcare worker with PCR-confirmed SARS-CoV-2 infection or an uninfected control (not recorded which). DNA for the CDR3: TGCGCCAGCAGCTTGAGGACAGCTGCCTACGAGCAGTACTTC. It encodes CASSLRTAAYEQYF. The whole variable domain, filled in from reference TRBV5-1 and TRBJ2-7, reads KAGVTQTPRYLIKTRGQQVTLSCSPISGHRSVSWYQQTPGQGLQFLFEYFSETQRNKGNFPGRFSGRQFSNSRSEMNVSTLELGDSALYLCASSLRTAAYEQYFGPGTRLTVT.